This T cell receptor (beta chain) came from a study of lymphopenia after photon versus proton radiotherapy (dated by TCRdb to between 2018 and 2020). For the wider study: The immunological effects of photon versus proton radiation therapy were compared in patients with gastrointestinal tumors who developed high-grade lymphopenia. A cohort of some 20 patients with gastrointestinal tumors who received either photon or proton therapy and subsequently developed lymphopenia was included. The study was designed to characterize how the impact on the immune system differs between the two radiation modalities.

As concerns this clone: Its target antigen remains unknown. No much larger clone exists at a distance of one base, and base qualities are not known.

The investigation overall reported the following: Across the cohort, an inverse correlation was found between a larger post-nadir drop in TCR diversity and overall survival time among patients who died. Relative stability during treatment was observed in proton-treated patients, whereas loss of naive T cells and TCR diversity and gain of effector/memory populations were observed in photon-treated patients. After the lymphocyte count nadir, oligoclonal expansion, especially of CD8+ Temra cells, was observed in photon-treated repertoires, and the drop in diversity was driven by this expansion. The survival association was assessed only in patients who died, and better survival with proton therapy was presented by the authors as a possibility rather than a demonstrated result.

Based on the germline V gene (reference sequence), the CDR1 and CDR2 sequences are GTSNPN and SVGIG. The junction shows trimming of 2 bases on V and 9 bases on J, plus 19 bases between the germline ends. Inclusive of the bounding cysteine and phenylalanine, the CDR3 is 14 residues long. The kept DNA is CDR3 alone, 42 bases in frame from the first base. Libraries were prepared through the immunoSEQ multiplex PCR assay. Deep sequencing of rearranged TCR beta loci, alongside multiparametric flow cytometry, was used to profile T cell repertoires. Entries here come from immuneACCESS through TCRdb and include only in-frame sequences with V and J called. Some clones fail to appear in such tables; in the studies checked, an unresolved V gene covers under half of the shortfall, and the cause of the remainder is unknown. This sample holds 20,000 to 25,000 clones; around 84% were observed only once. The top ten clones comprise roughly 24% of the sample.

The clonotype originates from a man between 35 and 55 years old with gastric cancer. In this chain, TRBV30 is recombined with TRBJ1-1; the D gene is not confidently resolved. The source material was peripheral blood, sampled from a patient treated with photon-based radiotherapy. The CDR3 protein is CAWSNGRPEAQAFF. The bases are TGTGCCTGGAGTAACGGCCGGCCCGAGGCCCAAGCTTTCTTT.